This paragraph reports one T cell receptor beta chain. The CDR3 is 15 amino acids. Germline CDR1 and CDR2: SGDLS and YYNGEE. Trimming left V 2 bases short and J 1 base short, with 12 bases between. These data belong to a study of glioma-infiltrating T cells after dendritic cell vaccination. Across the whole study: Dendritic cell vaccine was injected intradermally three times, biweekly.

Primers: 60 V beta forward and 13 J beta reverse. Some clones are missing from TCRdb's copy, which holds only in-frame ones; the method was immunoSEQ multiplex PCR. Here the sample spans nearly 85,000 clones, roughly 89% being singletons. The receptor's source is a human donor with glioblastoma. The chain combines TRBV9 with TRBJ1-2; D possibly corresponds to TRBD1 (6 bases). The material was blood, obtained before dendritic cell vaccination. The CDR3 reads CASSVGNRVNYGYTF. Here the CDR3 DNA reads TGTGCCAGCAGCGTGGGAAACAGGGTTAACTATGGCTACACCTTC.